Below are 20 T cell receptor beta chains sequenced from a single sample in a study of identical twins. TCRdb independently ran MiXCR on the 5' RACE reads; one entry per CDR3 protein. The sample yields 550,000 to 700,000 distinct CDR3 sequences, 9.5% to 10% seen once. These data are also associated with another study on yellow fever vaccine responses in identical twins.

Material for sequencing was PBMCs. The receptors stem from a woman younger than 35 in good health.

This clonotype was observed a few times. The chain has TRBV6-6 and TRBJ2-1, with D unclear. Trimming removed 11 bases at V and 8 bases at J, with 19 bases between. The CDR3 totals 13 residues. Germline V CDR1 and CDR2: MNHNY, SVGAGI (reference sequence). The CDR3 region has the DNA TGTGCCTGCGCCGGTACCCCCTTGGATGAGCAGTTCTTC. It yields the protein CACAGTPLDEQFF.

The genes are TRBV25-1 and TRBJ2-1, with TRBD1 as a possible D gene (5 bases). This CDR3 spans 15 amino acids. The V end lost 3 bases, the J end lost 1 base, and 10 bases lay between the germline ends. Per the germline V gene, CDR1 is MGHDK and CDR2 is SYGVNS. For the CDR3, the DNA is TGTGCCAGCAGTGACAGGGTTTATTCCTACAATGAGCAGTTCTTC. Translation: CASSDRVYSYNEQFF.

CDR3 loop: CAWSLGQGPTDTQYF. DNA of the CDR3: TGTGCCTGGAGTCTTGGACAGGGGCCCACAGATACGCAGTATTTT. The chain combines TRBV30 with TRBJ2-3; 9 positions match TRBD1. This CDR3 contains 15 residues. V shed 2 bases and J 2 bases; nucleotides not matched to a gene: 5. Germline V gives CDR1 GTSNPN, CDR2 SVGIG (reference sequence).

The CDR3 nucleotides are TGCAGTGCTAGCGACGGGAACAATGAGCAGTTCTTC. Protein sequence: CSASDGNNEQFF. This chain joins TRBV20-1 and TRBJ2-1; possible D gene TRBD2, 5 bases. Deletions cut 3 bases from V and 5 bases from J, with 8 bases between. Germline assignment: CDR1 DFQATT and CDR2 SNEGSKA (reference sequence). This CDR3 is 12 amino acids long.

The V gene is TRBV28, the J gene TRBJ2-2, with D perhaps matching TRBD1 or TRBD2 (5 bases each). The CDR3 has 11 amino acids. CDR1 is MDHEN, CDR2 SYDVKM, per germline. Deletions cut 11 bases from V and 4 bases from J, with 8 bases between. The DNA for the CDR3 is TGTGCCCCGGGGCCCACCGGGGAGCTGTTTTTT. This encodes CAPGPTGELFF.

The chain uses TRBV4-3 and TRBJ2-5; TRBD1 matches 10 bases. CDR3 length: 15 amino acids. With 4 bases clipped from V and 4 bases from J, the junction kept 6 bases outside the gene matches. Germline values: CDR1 LGHNA, CDR2 YSLEER. The CDR3 protein is CASSPDRGTLETQYF. CDR3 bases: TGCGCCAGCAGCCCGGACAGGGGGACGCTAGAGACCCAGTACTTC.

The chain links TRBV28 to TRBJ2-1; 7 bases agree with TRBD2. Per germline, CDR1 MDHEN and CDR2 SYDVKM. V shed 6 bases and J 9 bases; nucleotides not matched to a gene: 14. The CDR3 covers 15 residues. The CDR3 is CASSLLVAGAGEQFF. CDR3 nucleotides: TGTGCCAGCAGCCTCTTGGTGGCGGGAGCCGGTGAGCAGTTCTTC.

This sequence joins TRBV20-1 and TRBJ2-5; 7 bases align to TRBD1. Germline CDR1 reads DFQATT; CDR2 reads SNEGSKA (reference sequence). The V segment lost 1 base and the J segment 3 bases; nucleotides outside the gene matches: 20. The CDR3 loop spans 19 amino acids. The DNA of the CDR3 is TGCAGTGCTAGAGCCCTAACTGGACAGGTCATCCCTAGGGAAGAGACCCAGTACTTC. Protein sequence: CSARALTGQVIPREETQYF.

The genes are TRBV28 and TRBJ2-7; D tentatively fits TRBD1 or TRBD2 (5 bases each). Trimming took 4 bases from V and 6 from J, leaving 19 bases between them. The V gene's germline CDR1 is MDHEN and CDR2 SYDVKM. The CDR3 consists of 15 residues. The CDR3 DNA reads as TGTGCCAGCAGTTCCCCGTCGGGGCTAACAGCCGAGCAGTACTTC. Protein: CASSSPSGLTAEQYF.

This clonotype was found many times. The V and J genes are TRBV6-2 or TRBV6-3 and TRBJ2-7; D unclear. This CDR3 contains 14 residues. The germline gives CDR1 MNHEY, CDR2 SVGEGT. V gave up 0 bases and J gave up 0 bases, with 6 bases separating them. In DNA, the CDR3 is TGTGCCAGCAGTTACTCACCGGACTCCTACGAGCAGTACTTC. Residues: CASSYSPDSYEQYF.

V gene TRBV12-3 or TRBV12-4 combines with J gene TRBJ1-1; 8 positions agree with TRBD1. The V gene end was trimmed by 6 bases and the J gene end by 4 bases; junction bases not matched to a gene: 10. CDR3 length: 15 residues. DNA for the CDR3: TGTGCCAGCAGGAGCCCAGGGGGCCTCGGCACTGAAGCTTTCTTT. Amino acids: CASRSPGGLGTEAFF.

This clonotype was seen more than once but under ten times. The V and J genes are TRBV5-1 and TRBJ2-7; TRBD1 matches at 9 bases. The V and J ends lost 4 bases and 1 base, in that order; junction bases with no gene match: 12. Germline loops: CDR1 SGHRS, CDR2 YFSETQ. The CDR3 sequence is 17 residues long. The CDR3 region is CASSKRPGQGTSYEQYF. CDR3 DNA sequence: TGCGCCAGCAGCAAGCGACCGGGACAGGGAACTTCCTACGAGCAGTACTTC.

There are a few counts of this clonotype. The chain uses TRBV2 and TRBJ2-3; TRBD2 aligns across 7 bases. This CDR3 comprises 15 residues. V shed 4 bases and J 2 bases; nucleotides not matched to a gene: 6. Germline CDR1 SNHLY, CDR2 FYNNEI. The CDR3 loop reads CASSGTWDYTDTQYF. In DNA form, the CDR3 reads TGTGCCAGCAGTGGTACGTGGGACTACACAGATACGCAGTATTTT.

This chain joins TRBV6-5 and TRBJ2-7; D is possibly TRBD1 (5 bases). Between the trimmed V and J ends, which lost 2 bases and 3 bases, there was a span of 14 bases. The CDR3 is 15 residues long. CDR1 and CDR2 (germline): MNHEY, SVGAGI. The CDR3 reads CASSYRQGGGYEQYF. The CDR3 bases are TGTGCCAGCAGTTACCGGCAGGGTGGCGGCTACGAGCAGTACTTC.

This clonotype was recorded a few times. The rearrangement uses TRBV5-1 and TRBJ2-7; 9 bases are a match to TRBD2. Germline V gene data show CDR1 as SGHRS and CDR2 as YFSETQ. The CDR3 length is 17 residues. The trim removed 0 bases at V and 0 bases at J, leaving 7 bases unmatched. In DNA, the CDR3 is TGCGCCAGCAGCTTGGGGGGCCTAGCGGGGAGCTCCTACGAGCAGTACTTC. Residues: CASSLGGLAGSSYEQYF.

This chain connects TRBV7-9 to TRBJ2-7; 8 bases agree with TRBD1. The CDR3 sequence is 14 residues long. CDR1 SEHNR and CDR2 FQNEAQ come from the germline V gene (reference sequence). The ends lost 5 bases at V and 2 bases at J; junction bases unmatched: 5. DNA of the CDR3: TGTGCCAGCAGCAAACGGGACAGGACCTACGAGCAGTACTTC. Residues: CASSKRDRTYEQYF.

This clonotype turned up a few times. A read error may account for a junction end that differs from germline. The chain has TRBV7-7 and TRBJ2-5, with D perhaps matching TRBD1 (6 bases). Germline values: CDR1 SSHAT, CDR2 FNYEAQ (reference sequence). The CDR3 runs to 17 residues. The CDR3 loop is CASSYGQILGSQETQYF. DNA for the CDR3: TGTGCTAGCAGCTACGGACAGATTCTAGGGTCCCAAGAGACCCAGTACTTC.

This clonotype was seen a handful of times. Here the CDR3 DNA reads TGTGCCAGCAGCCGTCCCAGACTAGCGGGGAGACCCACAGATACGCAGTATTTT. Its protein is CASSRPRLAGRPTDTQYF. This chain links TRBV3-1 with TRBJ2-3; TRBD2 matches at 11 bases. CDR1 LGHDT and CDR2 YNNKEL come from the germline V gene (reference sequence). The CDR3 is 18 amino acids. V shed 4 bases and J 2 bases; nucleotides not matched to a gene: 11.

This clonotype appeared many times. The chain has TRBV7-8 and TRBJ1-5; weak D call: TRBD1 (6 bases). Trimming stripped 2 bases from V and 7 bases from J, with 12 bases between. This CDR3 has 14 amino acids. CDR1 SGHVS and CDR2 FQNEAQ come from the germline V gene. The CDR3 nucleotides are TGTGCCAGCAGCTTACAGGACAGCAGACAGCCCCAGCATTTT. Amino acids: CASSLQDSRQPQHF.

This clonotype was picked up many times. V is TRBV12-3 or TRBV12-4 and J is TRBJ2-7, with a weak D call TRBD2 (6 bases). V dropped 4 bases and J dropped 3 bases, with 13 bases sitting between them. This CDR3 contains 14 residues. In nucleotides, the CDR3 is TGTGCCAGCAGTTCGGTACGGGAGAACTACGAGCAGTACTTC. It specifies CASSSVRENYEQYF.